This T cell receptor beta chain comes out of a study of cytomegalovirus exposure and HLA in healthy donors. The primer mix had 60 Vbeta and 13 Jbeta primers. TCRdb's copy holds only in-frame clones and misses some; the assay was immunoSEQ multiplex PCR. The profile shows roughly 170,000 clones, approximately 82% of them singletons. The ends were cut back, 3 bases at V and 1 base at J, with 20 bases in the middle. Germline V CDR1 and CDR2: SGHKS, YYEKEE (reference sequence). The CDR3 has 18 residues. This sequence was found in a male donor in good health and CMV-seronegative. Sequencing used PBMCs. The rearrangement joins TRBV5-5 to TRBJ1-5, with a possible D match to TRBD1 (6 bases). CDR3 sequence: CASSSKNDRLGSNQPQHF. The CDR3 DNA follows: TGTGCCAGCAGCTCCAAAAATGACAGGCTCGGCAGCAATCAGCCCCAGCATTTT.